These 9 T cell receptor beta chains came from one sample sequenced in a study of metastatic and nonmetastatic thyroid tumors. TCRdb ran MiXCR on the PCR reads. The data contain around 31,000 clones, 25% to 35% of them singletons. All patients reached thyroid surgery having received no treatment beforehand. Sample: blood. These TCRs come from a female donor with papillary thyroid cancer or a benign thyroid nodule (not recorded which). Some clones in this sample may be carry-over from other donors' samples.

The chain links TRBV11-2 to TRBJ1-2; D might be TRBD1 (6 bases). Trimming left V 5 bases short and J 7 bases short, with 20 bases between. Per the germline V gene, CDR1 is SGHAT and CDR2 is FQNNGV. The CDR3 is 15 amino acids. CDR3 region: CASSNRHPGEGGYTF. In DNA form, the CDR3 reads TGTGCCAGCAGCAATCGACACCCAGGGGAAGGTGGCTACACCTTC.

This clone has a single count. The chain couples TRBV6-4 to TRBJ2-3, with a weak D call TRBD2 (5 bases). The CDR3 totals 13 residues. V lost 6 bases and J lost 9, with 16 bases in between. The germline V gene encodes CDR1 MRHNA and CDR2 SNTAGT. CDR3 coding DNA: TGTGCCAGCAGGGTCTCGCCAGCGGCGACGCAGTATTTT. Protein: CASRVSPAATQYF.

In its sample, this clone is medium-sized. The rearrangement links TRBV28 to TRBJ1-2, with TRBD1 identical over 10 bases. V shed 9 bases, J shed 4 bases, and the junction held 11 bases outside the gene matches. Germline CDR1 reads MDHEN; CDR2 reads SYDVKM. This CDR3 has 15 residues. The CDR3 DNA sequence: TGTGCCAGTCGGACAGGGGGTATTTTCTTCTATGGCTACACCTTC. Its translation is CASRTGGIFFYGYTF.

The chain recombines TRBV3-1 with TRBJ2-3; possible D gene TRBD2, 5 bases. V lost 8 bases, J lost 6 bases, and 12 bases lay in between. Germline assignment: CDR1 LGHDT and CDR2 YNNKEL (reference sequence). This CDR3 has 12 residues. The CDR3 nucleotides read TGTGCCAGCCGAGGGAATAGTGATACGCAGTATTTT. This gives the protein CASRGNSDTQYF.

DNA of the CDR3: TGTGCCAGCAGTACGGGACTAGCGGCATTAAGCTCCTACGAGCAGTACTTC. It specifies CASSTGLAALSSYEQYF. The rearrangement links TRBV6-1 to TRBJ2-7, with 11 nucleotides matching TRBD2. The V segment lost 5 bases and the J segment 0 bases; nucleotides outside the gene matches: 9. CDR3 length equals 17 residues. The germline gives CDR1 MNHNS, CDR2 SASEGT.

This clone is judged medium-sized. The gene calls are TRBV7-2 and TRBJ1-2; no definite D call. This CDR3 spans 13 amino acids. V dropped 1 base and J dropped 6 bases, with 9 bases sitting between them. Germline assignment: CDR1 SGHTA and CDR2 FQGNSA. Here the CDR3 reads CASSLVGSDGYTF. The CDR3 nucleotides read TGTGCCAGCAGCTTAGTAGGATCCGATGGCTACACCTTC.

This clone was detected ten times or more. The V and J genes are TRBV19 and TRBJ1-1; D is undetermined. In germline, CDR1 is LNHDA, CDR2 SQIVND (reference sequence). CDR3 length: 13 amino acids. V was pared by 3 bases and J by 2 bases, with 7 bases between. CDR3 sequence: CASSIGGNTEAFF. For the CDR3, the DNA is TGTGCCAGTAGTATCGGCGGAAACACTGAAGCTTTCTTT.

V usage is TRBV11-2 and J usage is TRBJ1-6; D is perhaps TRBD1 (5 bases). Between the trimmed V and J ends, which lost 5 bases and 11 bases, there was a span of 19 bases. CDR3 length equals 15 residues. The germline V gene encodes CDR1 SGHAT and CDR2 FQNNGV. In nucleotides, the CDR3 is TGTGCCAGCAGCCCTCAAACAGGATCAGGAACACCCCTCCACTTT. Its translation is CASSPQTGSGTPLHF.

The DNA for the CDR3 is TGCGCCAGCAGTATAGCGTGGAAAGAGACCCAGTACTTC. Its protein is CASSIAWKETQYF. The chain links TRBV10-2 to TRBJ2-5; D possibly corresponds to TRBD2 (5 bases). Germline lookup yields CDR1 WSHSY and CDR2 SAAADI. This CDR3 has 13 amino acids. V shed 5 bases and J shed 3 bases, with 10 bases lying between them.